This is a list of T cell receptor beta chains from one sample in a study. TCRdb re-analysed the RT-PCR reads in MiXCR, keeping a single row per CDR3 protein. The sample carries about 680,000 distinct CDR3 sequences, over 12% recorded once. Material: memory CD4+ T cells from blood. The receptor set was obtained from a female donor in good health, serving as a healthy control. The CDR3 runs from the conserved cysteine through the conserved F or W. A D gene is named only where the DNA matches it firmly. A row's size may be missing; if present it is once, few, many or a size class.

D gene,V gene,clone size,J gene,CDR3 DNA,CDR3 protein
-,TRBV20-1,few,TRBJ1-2,TGCAGTGCGGGGGAGAGTGACGGCTACACCTTC,CSAGESDGYTF
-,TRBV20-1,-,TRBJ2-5,TGCAGTGCTCTATTAGGGACCGGCGTCGAGACCCAGTACTTC,CSALLGTGVETQYF
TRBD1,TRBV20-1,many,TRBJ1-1,TGCAGTGCGGCGCGACCCCCGGGACAGGGGAACACTGAAGCTTTCTTT,CSAARPPGQGNTEAFF
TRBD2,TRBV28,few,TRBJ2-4,TGTGCCAGCAGTTTGGGCGGGAGCGGAACCAAAAACATTCAGTACTTC,CASSLGGSGTKNIQYF
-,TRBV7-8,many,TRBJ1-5,TGTGCCAGCAGCTTAGAAGATGGTCGAATTCAGCCCCAGCATTTT,CASSLEDGRIQPQHF
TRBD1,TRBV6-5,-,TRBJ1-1,TGTGCCAGCAGAACTACCGGGACAGGGGTTGACACTGAAGCTTTCTTT,CASRTTGTGVDTEAFF
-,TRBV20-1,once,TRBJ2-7,TGCAGTGCTGGAGAAGGGGGTCCGGGCGAGCAGTACTTC,CSAGEGGPGEQYF
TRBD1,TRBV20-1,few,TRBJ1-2,TGCAGTGCTAGAGACTCTTCAGGGGGTGGTGGCTACACCTTC,CSARDSSGGGGYTF
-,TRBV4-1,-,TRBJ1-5,TGCGCCAGCAGCCAAGATCGGGCTCTGTTCAGCAATCAGCCCCAGCATTTT,CASSQDRALFSNQPQHF
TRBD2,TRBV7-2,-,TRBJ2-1,TGTGCCAGCAAACTAGCGGGAGGGACTTCCTACAATGAGCAGTTCTTC,CASKLAGGTSYNEQFF
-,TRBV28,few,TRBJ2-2,TGTGCCAGCGCAGGGACGAACACCGGGGAGCTGTTTTTT,CASAGTNTGELFF
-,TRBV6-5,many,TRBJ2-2,TGTGCCAGCTCTTTGGGCCTTTCGAACACCGGGGAGCTGTTTTTT,CASSLGLSNTGELFF
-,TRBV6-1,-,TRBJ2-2,TGTGCCAGCAGACGACACCCGAACACCGGGGAGCTGTTTTTT,CASRRHPNTGELFF
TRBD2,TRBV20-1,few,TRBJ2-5,TGCAGTGCTAGAGATGGACCTGGGCTAGCGGGGAGAGAGACCCAGTACTTC,CSARDGPGLAGRETQYF
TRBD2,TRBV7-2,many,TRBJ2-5,TGTGCCAGCAGCTTATCGTGGGGGGGCCAAGAGACCCAGTACTTC,CASSLSWGGQETQYF
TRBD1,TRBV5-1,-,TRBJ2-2,TGCGCCAGCAGCGACTCCGGGACAGGGGTCACCGGGGAGCTGTTTTTT,CASSDSGTGVTGELFF
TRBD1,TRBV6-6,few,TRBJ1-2,TGTGCCAGCAGTCGGCCGGACAGGGACGATGGCTACACCTTC,CASSRPDRDDGYTF
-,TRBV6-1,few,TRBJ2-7,TGTGCCAGCAGTCTAACCCTGGGGCTGACAGGTACGACCTACGAGCAGTACTTC,CASSLTLGLTGTTYEQYF
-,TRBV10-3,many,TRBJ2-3,TGTGCCATCGATCCAGCGGGCACAGATACGCAGTATTTT,CAIDPAGTDTQYF
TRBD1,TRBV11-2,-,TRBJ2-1,TGTGCCAGCAGCTTTACAGGGGGGAAGAATGAGCAGTTCTTC,CASSFTGGKNEQFF
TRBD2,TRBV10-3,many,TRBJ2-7,TGTGCCATCAGCGGGACTAGCGGGAAATCATACGAGCAGTACTTC,CAISGTSGKSYEQYF
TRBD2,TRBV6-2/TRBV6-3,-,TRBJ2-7,TGTGCCAGCAGTTCGAGGACTAGCGGGAGGAAATGGGAGCAGTACTTC,CASSSRTSGRKWEQYF
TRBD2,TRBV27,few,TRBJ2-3,TGTGCCAGCAGTCCCCCCGTCGGGACTAGCGGGTGGGATACGCAGTATTTT,CASSPPVGTSGWDTQYF
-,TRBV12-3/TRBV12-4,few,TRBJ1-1,TGTGCCAGCAGTCCCCACAGTACTCTTAGCACTGAAGCTTTCTTT,CASSPHSTLSTEAFF
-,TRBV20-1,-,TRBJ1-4,TGCAGTGCTAGAGGCGGGGACGGAGCAACTAATGAAAAACTGTTTTTT,CSARGGDGATNEKLFF
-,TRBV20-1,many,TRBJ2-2,TGCAGTGCAAAGGCCCTACCAGGAGGGACCGGGGAGCTGTTTTTT,CSAKALPGGTGELFF
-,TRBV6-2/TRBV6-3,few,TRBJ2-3,TGTGCCAGCAGTTACCAGGGAGTGCGGACAGATACGCAGTATTTT,CASSYQGVRTDTQYF
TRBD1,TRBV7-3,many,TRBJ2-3,TGTGCCAGCAGCTTAACGTCCGGACAGGGCATTGCAGATACGCAGTATTTT,CASSLTSGQGIADTQYF
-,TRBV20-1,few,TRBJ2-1,TGCAGTGCTAGAGTCTACACGGCGGAAGGGGGCAATGAGCAGTTCTTC,CSARVYTAEGGNEQFF
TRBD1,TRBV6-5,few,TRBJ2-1,TGTGCCAGCAGCACCGGGACAGGTAGAGAGCAGTTCTTC,CASSTGTGREQFF
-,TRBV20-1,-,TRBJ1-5,TGCAGCCTACAGGTATACCAAGAGACCCAGCATTTT,CSLQVYQETQHF
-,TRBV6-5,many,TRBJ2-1,TGTGCCAGCAGACTCGGGGCCTACAATGAGCAGTTCTTC,CASRLGAYNEQFF
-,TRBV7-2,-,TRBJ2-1,TGTGCCAGCATGCGGACGGAGTACAATGAGCAGTTCTTC,CASMRTEYNEQFF
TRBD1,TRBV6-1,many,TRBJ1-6,TGTGCCAGCAGCGACAGGGTCGATTCACCCCTCCACTTT,CASSDRVDSPLHF
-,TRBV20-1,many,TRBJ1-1,TGCAGTGCTACCGGCGCCGCGAACACTGAAGCTTTCTTT,CSATGAANTEAFF
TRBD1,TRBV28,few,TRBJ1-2,TGTGCCAGCAGTACAGGGGGCGCCAACTATGGCTACACCTTC,CASSTGGANYGYTF
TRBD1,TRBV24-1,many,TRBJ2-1,TGTGCCACCAGTGGAAGACAGGGGCGACCCGGTGCCAATATGGATGAGCAGTTCTTC,CATSGRQGRPGANMDEQFF
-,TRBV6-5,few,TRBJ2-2,TGTGCCAGCAGATATAGCGGCAACACCGGGGAGCTGTTTTTT,CASRYSGNTGELFF
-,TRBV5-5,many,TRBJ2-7,TGTGCCAGCAGCCCAAGACAGGGTGGAGGGTACGAGCAGTACTTC,CASSPRQGGGYEQYF
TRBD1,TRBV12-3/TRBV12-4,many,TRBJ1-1,TGTGCCAGCAGTTCCTCAGGGGGGGTAAGGGAAGCTTTCTTT,CASSSSGGVREAFF
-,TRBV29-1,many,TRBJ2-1,TGCAGCGTCGGCACGCCGGTCCGAAATGAGCAGTTCTTC,CSVGTPVRNEQFF
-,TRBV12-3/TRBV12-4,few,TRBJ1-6,TGTGCCAGCAGTTTGAGTGGGGGTCGGAATTCACCCCTCCACTTT,CASSLSGGRNSPLHF
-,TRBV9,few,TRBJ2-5,TGTGCCAGCAGCGTAGATTCTGGCAGGGGAAAGACCCAGTACTTC,CASSVDSGRGKTQYF
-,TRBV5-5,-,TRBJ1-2,TGTGCCAGCAGCACACAGGGTTTGGAAGGCTACACCTTC,CASSTQGLEGYTF
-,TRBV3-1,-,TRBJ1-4,TGTGCCAGCAGCCAAGGCATTGGTGAAAAACTGTTTTTT,CASSQGIGEKLFF
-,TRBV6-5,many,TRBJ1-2,TGTGCCAGCAGTCTGACAGAGGACCGCGGCTACACCTTC,CASSLTEDRGYTF
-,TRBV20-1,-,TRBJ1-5,TGCAGTGCTTCTAGTTGGGACAGCAATCAGCCCCAGCATTTT,CSASSWDSNQPQHF
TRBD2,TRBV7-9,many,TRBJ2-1,TGTGCCAGCAGCCCCCAGGCGGGAGGGTACAATGAGCAGTTCTTC,CASSPQAGGYNEQFF
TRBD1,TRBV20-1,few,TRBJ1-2,TGCAGTGCTAGCCCGTCCCCCGGGACAGGGAGGGAAGGCTATGGCTACACCTTC,CSASPSPGTGREGYGYTF
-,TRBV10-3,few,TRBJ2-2,TGTGCCACCGCGGGACAGAACACCGGGGAGCTGTTTTTT,CATAGQNTGELFF
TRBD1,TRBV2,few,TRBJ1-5,TGTGCCAGCAGTGAAGGTTTGCAGGGGGCCGAGCCCCAGCATTTT,CASSEGLQGAEPQHF
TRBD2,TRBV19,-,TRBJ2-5,TGTGCCAGTAGTTCTCCCTTCGGGGGGGAAGAGACCCAGTACTTC,CASSSPFGGEETQYF
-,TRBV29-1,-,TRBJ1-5,TGCAGCGTTGATTCAGGGGGCAATCAGCCCCAGCATTTT,CSVDSGGNQPQHF
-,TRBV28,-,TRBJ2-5,TGTGCCAGCAGCGCCCGGTCCGGTCAAGAGACCCAGTACTTC,CASSARSGQETQYF